This T cell receptor beta chain is drawn from a study of blood T cells in healthy people across ages. Whole-study findings and limits: Considered underestimates were the diversity estimates obtained from one million T cells. Versus aged donors, long-lived donors had higher diversity and more naive CD4+ cells. It was not known whether donors were CMV positive (a possible confounder of expanded clonotype changes).

V lost 0 bases to trimming and J lost 0 bases, with 9 bases between them. The germline V gene encodes CDR1 MGHRA and CDR2 YSYEKL. The CDR3 is 15 residues long. Russia was home to the donors, healthy Caucasian individuals aged about 6 to 90. There are a few counts of this clonotype. Its target is not known. The use of a sample-barcoded 5' primer and a J-beta primer mix characterized a second PCR of 7 to 11 cycles. TCRdb used MiXCR to reprocess the 5' RACE reads, holding one entry per CDR3 protein. The sample includes around 750,000 distinct CDR3 sequences, about 55% of them seen just once. The TCR was taken from a man older than 75 in good health. The chain is built from TRBV4-1 and TRBJ2-7; the D gene is possibly TRBD1 (5 bases). The sequenced sample consisted of blood. The CDR3 sequence: CASSQDYGHSYEQYF. The CDR3 region has the DNA TGCGCCAGCAGCCAAGACTATGGACACTCCTACGAGCAGTACTTC.